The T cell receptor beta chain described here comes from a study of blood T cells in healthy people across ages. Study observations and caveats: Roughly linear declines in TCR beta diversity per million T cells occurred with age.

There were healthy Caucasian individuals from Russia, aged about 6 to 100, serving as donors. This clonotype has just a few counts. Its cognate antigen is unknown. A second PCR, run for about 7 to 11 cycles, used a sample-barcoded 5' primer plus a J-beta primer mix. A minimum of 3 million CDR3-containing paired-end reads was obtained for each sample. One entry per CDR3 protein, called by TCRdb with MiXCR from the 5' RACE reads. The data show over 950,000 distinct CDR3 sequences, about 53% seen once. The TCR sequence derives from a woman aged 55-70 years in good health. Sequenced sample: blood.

The CDR3 bases are TGTGCCAGCAGCAAGACAGGGGAGGGGACCCAGTACTTC. Amino acids: CASSKTGEGTQYF. The chain joins TRBV6-5 to TRBJ2-5; possible D gene TRBD1, 8 bases. The CDR3 has 13 residues. Trimming cost V 6 bases and J 7 bases, with 15 bases left between them. The germline CDR1 and CDR2 sequences are MNHEY and SVGAGI.